The sample holds a few counts of the clone carrying this T cell receptor (beta chain). As yet, its antigen is unknown. 5'RACE primed at constant segments yielded TCR alpha and TCR beta cDNA libraries bearing sample barcodes and UMIs. TCRdb reprocessed the 5' RACE reads via MiXCR and lists one record per CDR3 protein. The table includes hundreds of thousands of distinct CDR3 sequences, just over 20% detected once. This specimen comes from a study of T-cell memory formation after mild COVID-19. General study findings and limits: The authors left the SARS-CoV-2 specificity of second-wave clones peaking on day 37 unconfirmed. Largely, contracting CD4+ clones fell within CM and EM, and contracting CD8+ clones within EMRA. Later expanders leaned CD4+, whereas clones that contracted between day 15 and 85 were balanced CD4/CD8.

The CDR3 is made up of 14 amino acids. V lost 6 bases, J lost 2 bases, and 17 bases lay in between. CDR1 is SQVTM and CDR2 is ANQGSEA in the germline V gene. The gene calls are TRBV29-1 and TRBJ2-7, with D unclear. The sequencing input was PBMCs or a T cell subset sorted from them (not recorded which). The sequence came from an adult woman who had mild COVID-19 (a few samples of this study predate the infection). Cell type and time point are not known. The DNA for the CDR3 is TGCAGCGTACTAACGGGCCACCGGGCCTACGAGCAGTACTTC. Translated: CSVLTGHRAYEQYF.